The sequence of this TCR beta chain was determined in a study of blood T cell repertoires in COVID-19. Whole-study context: The analysed material was cDNA or gDNA that came from T cells, B-cell-depleted T cells, or PBMCs.

Measured with immunoSEQ multiplex PCR; TCRdb has only the in-frame clones, and not every one. The table lists 120,000 to 150,000 clones, 85% of them singletons. The V gene's germline CDR1 is MNHNY and CDR2 SVGAGI (reference sequence). This CDR3 is built from 13 residues. V shed 7 bases and J shed 7 bases, with 16 bases lying between them. Specimen: peripheral blood. The genes are TRBV6-6 and TRBJ1-1; D unresolved. The clonotype comes from a man in his fifties or sixties with acute or convalescent COVID-19. The CDR3: CASNSAGLGEAFF. The CDR3 coding sequence is TGTGCCAGCAACAGCGCGGGCCTAGGTGAAGCTTTCTTT.